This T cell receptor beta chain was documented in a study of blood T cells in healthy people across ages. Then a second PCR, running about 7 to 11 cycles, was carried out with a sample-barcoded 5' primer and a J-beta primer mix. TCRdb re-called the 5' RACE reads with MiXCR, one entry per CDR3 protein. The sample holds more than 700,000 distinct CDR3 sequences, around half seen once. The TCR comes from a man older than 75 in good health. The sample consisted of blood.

CDR3 coding DNA: TGTGCCAGCAGCAAAGTTGGAGGGGAAAACATAGATACGCAGTATTTT. It is translated as CASSKVGGENIDTQYF. The chain recombines TRBV21-1 with TRBJ2-3; TRBD2 is the table's D call, not checked against the DNA. TRBV21-1 is termed a pseudogene. The CDR3 consists of 16 residues.